These 16 T cell receptor beta chains share one sample of origin, sequenced in a study of cytomegalovirus exposure and HLA in healthy donors (dated by TCRdb to the late 2010s). The library was prepared using the immunoSEQ multiplex PCR assay. For the multiplex PCR, a mixture combining 60 forward primers for TCR Vbeta segments and 13 reverse primers for TCR Jbeta segments was used. TCRdb provides this immuneACCESS table in a form limited to in-frame rearrangements. Some clones are lacking; in checked studies, under half of them reflect an unresolved V gene, and why the rest are absent is not known. The sample table shows fewer than 110,000 clones, and 75% are seen once. The top ten clonotypes cover more than 9% of the sample. The material sequenced was PBMCs. These receptor sequences come from a man aged 50 to 59 in good health and CMV-seronegative.

The chain joins TRBV5-1 to TRBJ2-7, with D perhaps TRBD1 (6 bases). V gave up 4 bases and J gave up 7 bases, with 12 bases separating them. CDR1 and CDR2 (germline): SGHRS, YFSETQ. The CDR3 has 12 amino acids. The CDR3 loop is CASSPPGEEQYF. In DNA form, the CDR3 reads TGCGCCAGCAGCCCCCCAGGGGAAGAGCAGTACTTC.

This clone was counted only a few times. V and J are TRBV7-3 and TRBJ2-3, with 7 bases that match TRBD2. CDR3 length equals 13 residues. Germline assignment: CDR1 SGHTA and CDR2 FQGTGA. V gave up 5 bases and J gave up 4 bases; unmatched junction bases: 3. CDR3 nucleotide sequence: TGTGCCAGCAGCCTCGGGGGGTCAGATACGCAGTATTTT. This translates into CASSLGGSDTQYF.

The gene calls are TRBV6-6 and TRBJ2-1; TRBD2 might be the D (5 bases). Trimming pared 4 bases from V and 9 bases from J, leaving 13 bases between. The germline V gene has CDR1 MNHNY and CDR2 SVGAGI (reference sequence). There are 13 residues in the CDR3. The chain's CDR3 is CASSLLERGEQFF. CDR3 in DNA: TGTGCCAGCAGTTTACTAGAGAGAGGTGAGCAGTTCTTC.

The chain carries TRBV19 and TRBJ2-7; 8 bases line up with TRBD2. This CDR3 is 15 amino acids long. The trim removed 3 bases at V and 3 bases at J, leaving 7 bases unmatched. The germline V gene encodes CDR1 LNHDA and CDR2 SQIVND (reference sequence). This CDR3 is CASSMTSVLFYEQYF. CDR3 in DNA: TGTGCCAGTAGTATGACTAGCGTTCTCTTCTACGAGCAGTACTTC.

The chain has TRBV27 and TRBJ1-4, with D maybe TRBD1 (5 bases). CDR3 size: 17 residues. CDR1 MNHEY and CDR2 SMNVEV come from the germline V gene (reference sequence). Trimming shortened V by 5 bases and J by 8 bases, and 24 bases separated the two germline ends. The CDR3 loop is CASSPHRATGRGEKLFF. CDR3 DNA: TGTGCCAGCAGTCCACACCGGGCGACCGGACGGGGGGAAAAACTGTTTTTT.

This clone was detected a few times. The chain is built from TRBV4-1 and TRBJ2-1; TRBD2 aligns across 8 bases. There are 18 residues in the CDR3. Germline values: CDR1 MGHRA, CDR2 YSYEKL. V shed 8 bases and J 7 bases; nucleotides not matched to a gene: 22. CDR3 DNA: TGCGCCAGCGGTCGGCAGGAGAAGCGGGAGCAGCAGGGGAATGAGCAGTTCTTC. It specifies CASGRQEKREQQGNEQFF.

J is TRBJ1-3 and V is TRBV2, with TRBD1 as a possible D gene (5 bases). CDR1 SNHLY and CDR2 FYNNEI come from the germline V gene. Trimming cost V 6 bases and J 2 bases, with 17 bases left between them. This CDR3 region has 16 residues. CDR3 bases: TGTGCCAGCAGCCCCCCAGGGCATCAAACTGGAAACACCATATATTTT. Amino acid sequence: CASSPPGHQTGNTIYF. Together with reference TRBV2 and TRBJ1-3, the CDR3 gives the full variable domain: EPEVTQTPSHQVTQMGQEVILRCVPISNHLYFYWYRQILGQKVEFLVSFYNNEISEKSEIFDDQFSVERPDGSNFTLKIRSTKLEDSAMYFCASSPPGHQTGNTIYFGEGSWLTVV.

This clone was picked up one time. This chain connects TRBV5-4 to TRBJ1-1; D possibly corresponds to TRBD1 (5 bases). CDR1 is SGHNT, CDR2 YYREEE, per germline (reference sequence). The CDR3 runs 14 residues. Trimming left V 4 bases short and J 3 bases short, with 13 bases between. CDR3 amino acids: CASSGRGLYTEAFF. In nucleotides, the CDR3 is TGTGCCAGCAGCGGTAGGGGTTTATACACTGAAGCTTTCTTT.

The chain combines TRBV30 with TRBJ2-7, with TRBD1 identical over 9 bases. V lost 4 bases to trimming and J lost 3 bases; unmatched junction nucleotides: 13. The CDR3 spans 16 residues. CDR1 is GTSNPN, CDR2 SVGIG, per germline (reference sequence). The CDR3 protein is CAWMRGLGQGLYEQYF. In nucleotides, the CDR3 is TGTGCCTGGATGAGAGGCCTGGGACAGGGACTCTACGAGCAGTACTTC.

This clone showed up just a few times. The chain links TRBV13 to TRBJ2-3; D is unresolved. V lost 7 bases, J lost 1 base, and 12 bases lay in between. The CDR3 loop spans 14 amino acids. In germline, CDR1 is PRHDT, CDR2 FYEKMQ (reference sequence). The CDR3 nucleotides are TGTGCCAGCACCACCGGGTCACGCACAGATACGCAGTATTTT. Protein product: CASTTGSRTDTQYF.

V gene TRBV9 combines with J gene TRBJ2-5; TRBD1 agrees at 8 bases. The CDR3 is made up of 17 amino acids. The junction had 13 bases not matched to a gene; V was cut back by 4 bases and J by 2 bases. Germline CDR1 SGDLS, CDR2 YYNGEE. The CDR3 DNA reads TGTGCCAGCAGCACCCCCTCCCAGACAGGGGATCAAGAGACCCAGTACTTC. As protein: CASSTPSQTGDQETQYF.

The CDR3 nucleotides are TGTGCCATCAGTGAGACCACCGGGGGGGCCGGAGATACGCAGTATTTT. Amino acid sequence: CAISETTGGAGDTQYF. The rearrangement uses TRBV10-3 and TRBJ2-3; 8 nucleotides line up with TRBD2. The trim removed 2 bases at V and 5 bases at J, leaving 9 bases unmatched. Germline V gene lookup returns CDR1 ENHRY and CDR2 SYGVKD. The CDR3 is made up of 16 amino acids.

The V and J genes are TRBV7-9 and TRBJ2-3; D possibly corresponds to TRBD1 (6 bases). The CDR3 sequence is 15 residues long. Per germline, CDR1 SEHNR and CDR2 FQNEAQ (reference sequence). V lost 3 bases to trimming and J lost 5 bases, with 15 bases between them. The CDR3 DNA is TGTGCCAGCAGCTTGTATGGACAGAGGGAAGATACGCAGTATTTT. Protein sequence: CASSLYGQREDTQYF.

This clone occurred once. The CDR3, as DNA: TGTGCCAGCAGCCCAGGGACTAGCGGGACCTACGAGCAGTACTTC. It translates to CASSPGTSGTYEQYF. The gene calls are TRBV5-4 and TRBJ2-7; 13 bases line up with TRBD2. The germline CDR1 and CDR2 sequences are SGHNT and YYREEE (reference sequence). With V trimmed by 4 bases and J by 2 bases, 3 bases remained unmatched. The CDR3 sequence is 15 residues long.

V is TRBV5-8 and J is TRBJ2-5; D call uncertain. Germline-derived CDR1 and CDR2 are SGHTS and YDEGEE. V was cut by 4 bases and J by 4 bases, with 8 bases left in between. CDR3 length: 12 residues. CDR3 in DNA: TGTGCCAGCAGCCCCTGGAGAGAGACCCAGTACTTC. Residues: CASSPWRETQYF. Drawing the rest from reference TRBV5-8 and TRBJ2-5, the complete variable domain is EAGVTQSPTHLIKTRGQQATLRCSPISGHTSVYWYQQALGLGLQFLLWYDEGEERNRGNFPPRFSGRQFPNYSSELNVNALELEDSALYLCASSPWRETQYFGPGTRLLVL.

The chain carries TRBV2 and TRBJ1-5; no clear D gene. Germline V gene sequence: CDR1 SNHLY, CDR2 FYNNEI. Trimming pared 8 bases from V and 3 bases from J, leaving 11 bases between. The CDR3 contains 13 residues. As DNA, the CDR3 is TGTGCCAGCGCACGCGTTAACAATCAGCCCCAGCATTTT. This translates into CASARVNNQPQHF.